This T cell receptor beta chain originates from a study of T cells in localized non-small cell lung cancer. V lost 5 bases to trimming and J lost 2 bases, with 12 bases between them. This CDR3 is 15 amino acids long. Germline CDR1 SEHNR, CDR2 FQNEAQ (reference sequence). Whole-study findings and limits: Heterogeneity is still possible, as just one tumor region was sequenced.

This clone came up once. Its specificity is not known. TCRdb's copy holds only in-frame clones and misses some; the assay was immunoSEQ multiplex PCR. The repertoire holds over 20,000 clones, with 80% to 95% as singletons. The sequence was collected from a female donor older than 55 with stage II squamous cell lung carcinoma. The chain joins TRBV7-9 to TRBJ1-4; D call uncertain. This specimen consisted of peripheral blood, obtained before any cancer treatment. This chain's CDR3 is CASSGDSGTNEKLFF. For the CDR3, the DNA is TGTGCCAGCAGCGGAGATTCGGGCACTAATGAAAAACTGTTTTTT.